What follows describes a single T cell receptor beta chain. The antigen remains undetermined. Looked up from germline, CDR1 is GTSNPN and CDR2 is SVGIG (reference sequence). The CDR3 contains 13 residues. The ends were cut back, 5 bases at V and 2 bases at J, with 13 bases in the middle. MiXCR, run by TCRdb on the reads, gives a single entry per CDR3 protein. The sample shows around 540,000 distinct CDR3 sequences, more than 30% of them seen only once. This sample is drawn from a study of T cell repertoires in cytomegalovirus infection. Background on the study: Epitope selection comprised recently identified HLA-C-restricted CMV epitopes and well-studied HLA-B-restricted CMV epitopes. Findings and caveats of the study: Using cumulative public TCR beta family frequency, the authors identified those who carried CMV together with the relevant HLA. HLA-C-restricted TCR beta clonotypes specific for CMV led the ex vivo response.

The starting material was cultured PBMCs, obtained from culture after CMV antigen stimulation. This TCR came from a human donor in good health (CMV status not recorded). Some clones in this sample may be carry-over from other donors' samples. The chain recombines TRBV30 with TRBJ2-7; D is perhaps TRBD1 (6 bases). As DNA, the CDR3 is TGTGCCTGGGCAGGACAGTATACCTACGAGCAGTACTTC. Its translation: CAWAGQYTYEQYF.